The rows below give T cell receptor beta chains drawn from one sample of a study of T cell clones after liver transplantation. Measured with immunoSEQ multiplex PCR; TCRdb has only the in-frame clones, and not every one. Of 50,000 to 60,000 clones listed, over 60% are singletons. This specimen was CD4+ T cells from blood, taken at the 22-month timepoint. These receptors all come from a human patient who received a liver transplant. Some T cells may arise from the graft donor. Each CDR3 is given with its conserved first and last residue. The order of the fields is V gene, clone size, CDR3 protein. Expanded clones are given a class, and other clones once, few, many or no size at all.

TRBV4-2 | - | CASSQAPGSSYEQYF
TRBV9 | - | CASSVGGRAAPLHF
TRBV29-1 | medium-sized | CSGGTTRSQAFF
TRBV7-9 | few | CASSFGTGESEKLFF
TRBV5-4 | once | CASSRGGSGNTIYF
TRBV6-5 | medium-sized | CASRTRRAWKYEQYF
TRBV11-1 | - | CASSSSRPNSPLHF
TRBV27 | - | CASSLSTGFNTGELFF
TRBV6-6 | once | CASSPGGGQGTDTQYF
TRBV10-3 | - | CAISALNRESGANVLTF
TRBV5-1 | - | CASSLRQGGTEAFF
TRBV6-5 | medium-sized | CASSYSQGAGSPLHF
TRBV18 | - | CASSPSGTGVVNTEAFF
TRBV7-2 | - | CASSLAGGALNSPLHF
TRBV5-1 | - | CASSLYPQGAGANVLTF
TRBV7-9 | few | CASSVRDSPLHF
TRBV7-3 | - | CASSSGQGISQFF
TRBV29-1 | - | CSVSSQSNQPQHF
TRBV2 | once | CASSERPFSRTGELFF
TRBV5-6 | - | CASSLSQDRRYQPQHF
TRBV7-7 | once | CASSLGDRTTDTQYF
TRBV19 | - | CASSIDREGEAFF
TRBV7-2 | - | CASSLVSGTDQPQHF
TRBV5-6 | - | CASSFPGARENIQYF
TRBV7-9 | - | CASSLDLGQQETQYF
TRBV19 | - | CASSIGRERNNQPQHF
TRBV6-4 | - | CASRGLKNTGELFF
TRBV5-4 | - | CASSLRGDQTYEQYF
TRBV29-1 | few | CSVDNPTGPQHF
TRBV29-1 | few | CSVASGESQETQYF
TRBV5-1 | - | CASSLEGTYNEQFF
TRBV14 | - | CASSQVPAKVGNTIYF
TRBV7-2 | few | CASSTQDSAGEQYF
TRBV10-2 | - | CASKEVQAISGANVLTF
TRBV10-2 | - | CASSEDWGEKLFF
TRBV4-1 | - | CASSQAGGPQPQHF
TRBV7-2 | - | CASSLGAGAQPQHF
TRBV11-2 | - | CASSLVPQTQYF
TRBV14 | - | CASSHLRGTGRSNEQFF
TRBV7-9 | - | CASSFKRGNTGELFF
TRBV19 | - | CASNRGGGPNTGELFF
TRBV4-1 | - | CASSPPPGQGGTGELFF
TRBV10-3 | - | CAIREAGGITDTQYF
TRBV6-1 | many | CASSADRWNQPQHF
TRBV7-5 | - | CARSLGPAKLAKNIQYF
TRBV12-2 | once | CASRLAIGEMDGYTF
TRBV5-4 | once | CAGRRGQGINYGYTF
TRBV5-5 | - | CASSLGGAQGYTF
TRBV4-1 | - | CASSQEPQGPYEQYF
TRBV6-1 | - | CASSAIRPGTLGEKLFF
TRBV27 | few | CASSFSGFEKLFF
TRBV29-1 | - | CSVNVGPAGTQHF